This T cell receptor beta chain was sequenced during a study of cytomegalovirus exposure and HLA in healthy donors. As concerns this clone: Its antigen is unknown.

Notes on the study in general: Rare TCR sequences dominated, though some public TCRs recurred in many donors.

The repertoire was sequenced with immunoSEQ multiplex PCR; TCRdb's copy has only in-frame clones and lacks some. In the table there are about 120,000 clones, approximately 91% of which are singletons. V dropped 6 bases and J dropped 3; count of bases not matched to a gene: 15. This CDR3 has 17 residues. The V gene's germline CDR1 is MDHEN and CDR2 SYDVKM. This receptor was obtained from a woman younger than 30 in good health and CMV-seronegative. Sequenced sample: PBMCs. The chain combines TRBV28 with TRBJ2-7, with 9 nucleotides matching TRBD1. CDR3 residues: CASRTVTGTGNIYEQYF. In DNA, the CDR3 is TGTGCCAGCAGAACTGTAACCGGGACAGGGAATATCTACGAGCAGTACTTC.